This TCR beta chain was recorded in a study of T-cell reconstitution after alpha-beta-depleted transplantation in children. With regard to this clonotype: Antigen: not known.

General observations from the study: One year post-transplant, T-cell counts and diversity were largely derived from T cells produced anew. Diversity of TCRbeta at day 60 was high in some patients, arising from surviving recipient T cells and thymic progenitors. Roughly two months post-transplant, alpha-beta T cells reportedly originated from several hundred graft clones that had expanded.

CDR3 length: 16 amino acids. V lost 5 bases to trimming and J lost 4 bases, with 18 bases between them. Germline V gives CDR1 MNHEY, CDR2 SMNVEV (reference sequence). Molecular barcoding with unique molecular identifiers was used for the TCRbeta library. MiXCR, run by TCRdb on the PCR reads, gives a single entry per CDR3 protein. The sample gives fewer than 1 million distinct CDR3 sequences, around 15% of which show up once; roughly 4.8% is in the top ten. Material: PBMCs, mostly from graft donor cells, obtained 360 days after TCRalphabeta/CD19-depleted stem cell transplant. The V gene is TRBV27, the J gene TRBJ2-1; D is undetermined. The sequence was obtained from a male patient under 18 who had a stem cell transplant for acute lymphoblastic leukemia, so the T cells may come from the graft donor. In nucleotides, the CDR3 is TGTGCCAGCAGTCCTCTAGTGGGGTTATCATACAATGAGCAGTTCTTC. The encoded protein is CASSPLVGLSYNEQFF.